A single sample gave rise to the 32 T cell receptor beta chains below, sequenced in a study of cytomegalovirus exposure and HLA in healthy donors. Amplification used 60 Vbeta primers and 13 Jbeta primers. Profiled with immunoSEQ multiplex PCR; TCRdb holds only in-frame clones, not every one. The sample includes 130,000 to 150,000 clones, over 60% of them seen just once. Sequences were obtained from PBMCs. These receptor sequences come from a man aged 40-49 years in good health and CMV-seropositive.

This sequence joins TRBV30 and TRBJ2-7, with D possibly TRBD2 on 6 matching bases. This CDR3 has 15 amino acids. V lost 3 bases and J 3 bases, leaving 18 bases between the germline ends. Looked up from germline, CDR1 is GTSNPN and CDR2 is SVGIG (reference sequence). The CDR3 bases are TGTGCCTGGAGGGGTGCTGGCGGGACCTTCTACGAGCAGTACTTC. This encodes CAWRGAGGTFYEQYF.

Written as DNA, the CDR3 is TGCGCCAGCAGCTTGACCGGGACAGGGATCGGCACTGAAGCTTTCTTT. It translates to CASSLTGTGIGTEAFF. This chain connects TRBV5-1 to TRBJ1-1, with 9 bases aligning to TRBD1. J gave up 4 bases and V 1 base, and 8 bases lay outside the gene matches. Looked up from germline, CDR1 is SGHRS and CDR2 is YFSETQ. The CDR3 length is 16 residues. Full variable domain (rest looked up from reference TRBV5-1 and TRBJ1-1): KAGVTQTPRYLIKTRGQQVTLSCSPISGHRSVSWYQQTPGQGLQFLFEYFSETQRNKGNFPGRFSGRQFSNSRSEMNVSTLELGDSALYLCASSLTGTGIGTEAFFGQGTRLTVV.

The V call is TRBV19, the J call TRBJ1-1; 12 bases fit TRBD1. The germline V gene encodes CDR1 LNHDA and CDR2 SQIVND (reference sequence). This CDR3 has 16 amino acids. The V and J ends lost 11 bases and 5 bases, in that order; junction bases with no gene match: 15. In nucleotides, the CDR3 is TGTGCCGGGCCTAGAGGGACAGGGGGCCCAAAGACTGAAGCTTTCTTT. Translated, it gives CAGPRGTGGPKTEAFF. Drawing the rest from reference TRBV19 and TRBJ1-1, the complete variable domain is DGGITQSPKYLFRKEGQNVTLSCEQNLNHDAMYWYRQDPGQGLRLIYYSQIVNDFQKGDIAEGYSVSREKKESFPLTVTSAQKNPTAFYLCAGPRGTGGPKTEAFFGQGTRLTVV.

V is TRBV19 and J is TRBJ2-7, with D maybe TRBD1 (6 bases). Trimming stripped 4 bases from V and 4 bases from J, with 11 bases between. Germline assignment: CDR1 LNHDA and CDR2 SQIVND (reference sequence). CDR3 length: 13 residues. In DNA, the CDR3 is TGTGCCAGTAGTACTGAACAGGGTTACGAGCAGTACTTC. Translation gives CASSTEQGYEQYF.

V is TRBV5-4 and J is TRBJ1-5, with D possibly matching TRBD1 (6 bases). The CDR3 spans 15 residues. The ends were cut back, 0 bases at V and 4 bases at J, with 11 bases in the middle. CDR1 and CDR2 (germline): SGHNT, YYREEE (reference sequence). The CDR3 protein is CASSLGGQPNQPQHF. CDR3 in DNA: TGTGCCAGCAGCTTGGGAGGACAGCCTAATCAGCCCCAGCATTTT.

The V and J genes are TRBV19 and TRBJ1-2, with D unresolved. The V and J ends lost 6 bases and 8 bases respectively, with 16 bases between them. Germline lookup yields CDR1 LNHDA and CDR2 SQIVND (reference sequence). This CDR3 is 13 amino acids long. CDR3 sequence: CASSLLGDSGYTF. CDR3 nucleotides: TGTGCCAGTAGCCTCCTCGGGGATAGCGGCTACACCTTC.

The CDR3 DNA sequence: TGTGCCAGTATGAAGGGGACCTATAATTCACCCCTCCACTTT. Protein sequence: CASMKGTYNSPLHF. The chain carries TRBV19 and TRBJ1-6; D is possibly TRBD1 (5 bases). Germline-derived CDR1 and CDR2 are LNHDA and SQIVND (reference sequence). Trimming took 7 bases from V and 2 from J, leaving 9 bases between them. The CDR3 has 14 amino acids.

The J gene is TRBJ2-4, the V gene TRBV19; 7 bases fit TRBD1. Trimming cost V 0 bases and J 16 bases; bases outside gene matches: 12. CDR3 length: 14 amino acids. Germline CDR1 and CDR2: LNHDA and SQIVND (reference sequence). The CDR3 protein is CASSIDATGTGRYF. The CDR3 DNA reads TGTGCCAGTAGTATAGACGCGACAGGGACGGGGCGTTACTTC.

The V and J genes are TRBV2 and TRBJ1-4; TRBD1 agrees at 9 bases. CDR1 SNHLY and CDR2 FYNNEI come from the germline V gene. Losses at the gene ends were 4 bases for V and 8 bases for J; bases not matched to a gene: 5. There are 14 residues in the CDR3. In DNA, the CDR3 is TGTGCCAGCAGTGGACAGGGGGTAGTCGAAAAACTGTTTTTT. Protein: CASSGQGVVEKLFF.

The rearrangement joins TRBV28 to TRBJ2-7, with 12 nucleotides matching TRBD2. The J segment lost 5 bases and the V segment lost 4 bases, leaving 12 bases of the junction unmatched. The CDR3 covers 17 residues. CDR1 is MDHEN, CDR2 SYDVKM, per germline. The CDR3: CASSSPRASGGANEQYF. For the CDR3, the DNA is TGTGCCAGCAGTTCCCCTCGGGCTAGCGGGGGGGCCAACGAGCAGTACTTC.

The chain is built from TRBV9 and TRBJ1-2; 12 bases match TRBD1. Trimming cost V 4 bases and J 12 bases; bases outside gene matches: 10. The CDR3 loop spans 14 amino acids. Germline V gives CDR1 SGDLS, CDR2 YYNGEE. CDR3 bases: TGTGCCAGCAGCCCCTGGGACAGGGGGCCCCCAGACACCTTC. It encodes CASSPWDRGPPDTF.

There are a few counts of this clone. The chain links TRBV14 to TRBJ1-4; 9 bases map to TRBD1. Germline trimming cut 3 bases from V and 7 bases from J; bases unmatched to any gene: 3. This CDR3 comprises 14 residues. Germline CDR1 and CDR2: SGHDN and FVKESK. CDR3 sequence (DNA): TGTGCCAGCAGCCATCGACAGGGGGGTGAAAAACTGTTTTTT. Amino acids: CASSHRQGGEKLFF.

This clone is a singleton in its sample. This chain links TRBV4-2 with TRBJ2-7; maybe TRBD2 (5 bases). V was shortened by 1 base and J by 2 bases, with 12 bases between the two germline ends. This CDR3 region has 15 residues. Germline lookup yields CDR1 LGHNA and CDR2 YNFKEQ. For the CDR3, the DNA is TGTGCCAGCAGCCAAGCTAGAAACGGGGCCTACGAGCAGTACTTC. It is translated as CASSQARNGAYEQYF.

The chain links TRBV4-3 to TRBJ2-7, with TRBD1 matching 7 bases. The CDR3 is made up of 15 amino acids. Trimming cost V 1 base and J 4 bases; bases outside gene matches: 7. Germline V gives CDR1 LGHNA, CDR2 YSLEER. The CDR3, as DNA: TGCGCCAGCAGCCAAGCGGTAGGGGGCCCGTACGAGCAGTACTTC. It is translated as CASSQAVGGPYEQYF.

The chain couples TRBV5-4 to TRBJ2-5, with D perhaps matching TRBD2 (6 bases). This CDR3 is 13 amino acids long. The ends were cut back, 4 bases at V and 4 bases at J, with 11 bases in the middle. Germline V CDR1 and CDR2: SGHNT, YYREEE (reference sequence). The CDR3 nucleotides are TGTGCCAGCAGCGGGGGGAGAGGAGAGACCCAGTACTTC. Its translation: CASSGGRGETQYF.

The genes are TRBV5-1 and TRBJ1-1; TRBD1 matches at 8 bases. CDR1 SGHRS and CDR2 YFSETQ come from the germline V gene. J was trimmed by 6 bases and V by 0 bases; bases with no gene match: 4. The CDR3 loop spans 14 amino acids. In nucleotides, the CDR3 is TGCGCCAGCAGCTTGGCGACAGGGGTCTCTGAAGCTTTCTTT. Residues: CASSLATGVSEAFF.

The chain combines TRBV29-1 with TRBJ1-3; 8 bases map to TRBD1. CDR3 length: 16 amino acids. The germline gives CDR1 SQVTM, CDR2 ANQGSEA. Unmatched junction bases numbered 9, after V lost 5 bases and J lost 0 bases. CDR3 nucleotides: TGCAGCGTTAGTCGGACAGGGTATAGCTCTGGAAACACCATATATTTT. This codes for CSVSRTGYSSGNTIYF.

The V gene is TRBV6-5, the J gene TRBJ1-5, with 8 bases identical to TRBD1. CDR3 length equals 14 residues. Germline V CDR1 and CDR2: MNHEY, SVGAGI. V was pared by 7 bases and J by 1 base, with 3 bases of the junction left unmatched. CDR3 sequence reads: CASKDRGSNQPQHF. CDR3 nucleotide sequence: TGTGCCAGCAAAGACAGGGGAAGCAATCAGCCCCAGCATTTT.

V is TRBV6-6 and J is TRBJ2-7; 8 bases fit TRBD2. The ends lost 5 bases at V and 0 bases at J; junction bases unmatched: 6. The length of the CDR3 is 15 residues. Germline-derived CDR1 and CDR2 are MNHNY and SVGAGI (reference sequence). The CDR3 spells CASSAPSGHSYEQYF. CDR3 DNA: TGTGCCAGCAGTGCCCCTAGCGGGCACTCCTACGAGCAGTACTTC.

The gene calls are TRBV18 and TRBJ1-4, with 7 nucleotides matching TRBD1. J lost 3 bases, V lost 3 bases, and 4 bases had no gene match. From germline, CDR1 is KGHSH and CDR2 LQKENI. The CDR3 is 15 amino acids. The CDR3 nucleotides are TGTGCCAGCTCACCGCCGGACAGGTCTAATGAAAAACTGTTTTTT. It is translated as CASSPPDRSNEKLFF.

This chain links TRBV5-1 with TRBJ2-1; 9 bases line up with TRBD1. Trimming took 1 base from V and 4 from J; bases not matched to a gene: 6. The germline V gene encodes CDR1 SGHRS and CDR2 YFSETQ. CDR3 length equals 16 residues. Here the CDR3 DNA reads TGCGCCAGCAGCTTGACCGGGACAGGGTGGTACAATGAGCAGTTCTTC. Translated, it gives CASSLTGTGWYNEQFF.

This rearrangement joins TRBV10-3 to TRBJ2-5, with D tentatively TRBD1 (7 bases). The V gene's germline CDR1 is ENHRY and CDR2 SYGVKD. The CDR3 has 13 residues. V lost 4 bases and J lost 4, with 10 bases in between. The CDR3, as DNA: TGTGCCATCAGTGCCCAGGGGGGAGAGACCCAGTACTTC. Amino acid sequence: CAISAQGGETQYF.

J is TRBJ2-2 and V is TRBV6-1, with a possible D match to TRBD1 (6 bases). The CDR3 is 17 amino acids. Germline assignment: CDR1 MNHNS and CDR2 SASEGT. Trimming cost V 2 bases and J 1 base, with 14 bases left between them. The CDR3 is CASSERGSRGNTGELFF. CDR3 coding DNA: TGTGCCAGCAGTGAACGAGGCAGCAGGGGGAACACCGGGGAGCTGTTTTTT.

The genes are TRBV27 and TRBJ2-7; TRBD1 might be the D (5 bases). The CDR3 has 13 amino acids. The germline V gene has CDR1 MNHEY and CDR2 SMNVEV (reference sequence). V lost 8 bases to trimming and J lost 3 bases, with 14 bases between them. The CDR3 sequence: CASAMGQGYEQYF. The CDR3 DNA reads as TGTGCCAGCGCGATGGGGCAGGGCTACGAGCAGTACTTC.

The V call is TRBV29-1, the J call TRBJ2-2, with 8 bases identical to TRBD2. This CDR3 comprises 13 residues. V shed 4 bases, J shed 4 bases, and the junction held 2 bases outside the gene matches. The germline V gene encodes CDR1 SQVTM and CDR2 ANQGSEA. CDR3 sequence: CSVVGTSTGELFF. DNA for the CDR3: TGCAGCGTTGTTGGGACTAGCACCGGGGAGCTGTTTTTT.

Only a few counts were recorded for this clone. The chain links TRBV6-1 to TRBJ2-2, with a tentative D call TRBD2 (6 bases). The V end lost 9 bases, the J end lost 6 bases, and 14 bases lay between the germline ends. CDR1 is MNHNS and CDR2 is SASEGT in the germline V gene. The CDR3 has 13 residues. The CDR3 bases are TGTGCCAGTCCTGAGTGGGGGGCCGGGGAGCTGTTTTTT. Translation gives CASPEWGAGELFF.

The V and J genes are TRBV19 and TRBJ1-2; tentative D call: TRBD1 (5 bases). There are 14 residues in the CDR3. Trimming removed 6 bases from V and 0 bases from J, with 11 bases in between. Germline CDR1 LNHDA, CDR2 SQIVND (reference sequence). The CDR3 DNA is TGTGCCAGTAGGCGGGGACGAACTAACTATGGCTACACCTTC. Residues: CASRRGRTNYGYTF. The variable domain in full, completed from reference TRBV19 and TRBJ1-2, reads DGGITQSPKYLFRKEGQNVTLSCEQNLNHDAMYWYRQDPGQGLRLIYYSQIVNDFQKGDIAEGYSVSREKKESFPLTVTSAQKNPTAFYLCASRRGRTNYGYTFGSGTRLTVV.

CDR3 sequence reads: CASTPFFRGDVNSPLHF. The CDR3 bases are TGTGCCAGCACCCCATTCTTCCGGGGGGATGTGAATTCACCCCTCCACTTT. V gene TRBV7-2 combines with J gene TRBJ1-6, with a tentative D call TRBD1 (5 bases). CDR1 is SGHTA and CDR2 is FQGNSA in the germline V gene. There are 17 residues in the CDR3. V was pared by 7 bases and J by 7 bases, with 23 bases between. Looking up the rest from reference TRBV7-2 and TRBJ1-6 gives the full variable domain: GAGVSQSPSNKVTEKGKDVELRCDPISGHTALYWYRQSLGQGLEFLIYFQGNSAPDKSGLPSDRFSAERTGGSVSTLTIQRTQQEDSAVYLCASTPFFRGDVNSPLHFGNGTRLTVT.

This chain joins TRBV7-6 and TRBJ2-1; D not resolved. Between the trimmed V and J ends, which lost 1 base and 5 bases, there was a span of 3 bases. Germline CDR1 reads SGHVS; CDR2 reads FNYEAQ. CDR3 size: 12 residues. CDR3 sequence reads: CASSLGDNEQFF. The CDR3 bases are TGTGCCAGCAGCTTAGGCGACAATGAGCAGTTCTTC.

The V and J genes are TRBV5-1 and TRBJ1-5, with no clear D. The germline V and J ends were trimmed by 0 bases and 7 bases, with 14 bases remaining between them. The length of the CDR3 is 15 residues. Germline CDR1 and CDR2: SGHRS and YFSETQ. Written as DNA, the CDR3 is TGCGCCAGCAGCTTGGATGGTTCCACGGGGCAGCCCCAGCATTTT. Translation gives CASSLDGSTGQPQHF. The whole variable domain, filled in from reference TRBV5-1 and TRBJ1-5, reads KAGVTQTPRYLIKTRGQQVTLSCSPISGHRSVSWYQQTPGQGLQFLFEYFSETQRNKGNFPGRFSGRQFSNSRSEMNVSTLELGDSALYLCASSLDGSTGQPQHFGDGTRLSIL.

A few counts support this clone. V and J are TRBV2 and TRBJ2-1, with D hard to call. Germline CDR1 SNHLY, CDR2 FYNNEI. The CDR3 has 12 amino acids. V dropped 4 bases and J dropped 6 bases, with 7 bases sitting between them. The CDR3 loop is CASSANSNEQFF. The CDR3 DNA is TGTGCCAGCAGTGCGAACAGCAATGAGCAGTTCTTC.

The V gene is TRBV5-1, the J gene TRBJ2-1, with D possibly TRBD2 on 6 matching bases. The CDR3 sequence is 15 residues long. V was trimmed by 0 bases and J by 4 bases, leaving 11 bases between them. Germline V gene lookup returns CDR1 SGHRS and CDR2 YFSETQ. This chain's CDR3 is CASSLVGGEYNEQFF. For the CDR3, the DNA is TGCGCCAGCAGCTTGGTAGGCGGGGAATACAATGAGCAGTTCTTC.